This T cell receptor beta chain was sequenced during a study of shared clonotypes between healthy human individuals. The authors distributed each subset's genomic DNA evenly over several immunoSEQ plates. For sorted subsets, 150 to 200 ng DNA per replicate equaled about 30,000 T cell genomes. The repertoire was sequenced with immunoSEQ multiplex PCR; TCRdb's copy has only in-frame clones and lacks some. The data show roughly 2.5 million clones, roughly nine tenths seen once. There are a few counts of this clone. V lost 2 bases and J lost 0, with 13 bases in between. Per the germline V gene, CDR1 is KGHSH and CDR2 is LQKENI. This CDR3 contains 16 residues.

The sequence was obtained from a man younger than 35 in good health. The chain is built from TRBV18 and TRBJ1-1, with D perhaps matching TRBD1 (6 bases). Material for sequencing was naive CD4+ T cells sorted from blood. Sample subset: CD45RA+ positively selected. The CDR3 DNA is TGTGCCAGCTCACCAGGACAGCCAAACATGAACACTGAAGCTTTCTTT. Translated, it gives CASSPGQPNMNTEAFF.